What follows are 28 T cell receptor beta chains derived from one specimen sequenced in a study of T cells in Graves' hyperthyroidism and ophthalmopathy. The CDR3 regions of TCR beta were amplified from RNA transcripts. The TCR CDR3 was amplified in a first-round RT-PCR using the HTBI primer set. MiXCR was run by TCRdb on the multiplex PCR reads, yielding one entry per CDR3 protein. The sample has hundreds of thousands of distinct CDR3 sequences, 20% to 25% seen once; the top ten hold 34%. The specimen was blood. These receptors all stem from a young man with Graves' ophthalmopathy.

This clonotype was picked up many times. The V gene is TRBV27, the J gene TRBJ2-7, with TRBD1 identical over 7 bases. The CDR3 runs 15 residues. Looked up from germline, CDR1 is MNHEY and CDR2 is SMNVEV (reference sequence). The V and J ends lost 6 bases and 0 bases, in that order; junction bases with no gene match: 8. CDR3 nucleotides: TGTGCCAGCAGCTACCGGGACAGACACTCCTACGAGCAGTACTTC. Its protein product is CASSYRDRHSYEQYF.

The V gene is TRBV20-1, the J gene TRBJ2-5; D gene uncertain. CDR1 is DFQATT, CDR2 SNEGSKA, per germline (reference sequence). This CDR3 contains 13 residues. Between the trimmed V and J ends, which lost 1 base and 2 bases, there was a span of 8 bases. In DNA, the CDR3 is TGCAGTGCTAGAGCAGCAGGACAAGAGACCCAGTACTTC. Translating it yields CSARAAGQETQYF.

This clonotype was counted at least ten times. The chain recombines TRBV28 with TRBJ2-7; the D is unclear. This CDR3 contains 11 residues. Germline V CDR1 and CDR2: MDHEN, SYDVKM. The ends were cut back, 3 bases at V and 3 bases at J, with 3 bases in the middle. The CDR3 is CASSFFYEQYF. In DNA form, the CDR3 reads TGTGCCAGCAGTTTCTTCTACGAGCAGTACTTC.

The V call is TRBV20-1, the J call TRBJ1-6; no firm D call. From germline, CDR1 is DFQATT and CDR2 SNEGSKA (reference sequence). The CDR3 runs to 15 residues. Trimming removed 2 bases at V and 7 bases at J, with 15 bases between. The CDR3 nucleotides are TGCAGTGCTAGACGTTTCCAGGATTTAAATTCACCCCTCCACTTT. Protein sequence: CSARRFQDLNSPLHF.

This clonotype was seen ten or more times. The genes are TRBV11-3 and TRBJ2-7; 13 nucleotides agree with TRBD2. V trimming: 6 bases; J trimming: 2 bases; junction bases outside the gene matches: 7. The germline CDR1 and CDR2 sequences are SGHNT and YENEEA. The CDR3 covers 16 residues. CDR3 sequence: CASRTGTSGNTYEQYF. The CDR3 bases are TGTGCCAGCAGGACCGGGACTAGCGGGAATACCTACGAGCAGTACTTC.

Comments on this clonotype: A much larger clone differs from this one at a single base, so this may be a read error. The V gene is TRBV5-1, the J gene TRBJ1-2; no clear D gene. The CDR3 sequence is 13 residues long. Germline V gene sequence: CDR1 SGHRS, CDR2 YFSETQ. The CDR3 DNA reads TGCGCCAACAGCTTGAGGGAAAACTATGGCTACACCTTC. As protein: CANSLRENYGYTF.

This chain joins TRBV6-1 and TRBJ2-6; a weak D match, TRBD1 (5 bases). The CDR3 runs to 16 residues. The germline V gene has CDR1 MNHNS and CDR2 SASEGT. The V end lost 3 bases, the J end lost 0 bases, and 9 bases lay between the germline ends. CDR3 sequence (DNA): TGTGCCAGCAGTGACCTTGGGGCCTCTGGGGCCAACGTCCTGACTTTC. Protein: CASSDLGASGANVLTF.

This clonotype has just a few counts. This chain links TRBV19 with TRBJ2-1, with TRBD1 matching over 7 bases. V shed 0 bases and J 8 bases; nucleotides not matched to a gene: 10. The CDR3 totals 16 residues. Germline V gives CDR1 LNHDA, CDR2 SQIVND (reference sequence). The CDR3 sequence is CASSIDGAVGGDEQFF. The CDR3, as DNA: TGTGCCAGTAGTATAGATGGAGCCGTAGGGGGCGATGAGCAGTTCTTC.

This clonotype has at least ten counts. This chain links TRBV6-1 with TRBJ1-2; unclear D gene. Deletions cut 4 bases from V and 4 bases from J, with 22 bases between. This CDR3 spans 17 amino acids. The germline gives CDR1 MNHNS, CDR2 SASEGT. CDR3 nucleotide sequence: TGTGCCAGCAGTGCCCGGGTTAACCCGGTTGGCAGCTATGGCTACACCTTC. Translated: CASSARVNPVGSYGYTF.

There are many counts of this clonotype. The chain employs TRBV11-3 and TRBJ2-1, with D uncertain. The CDR3 contains 15 residues. The V end was cut by 0 bases, the J end by 4 bases, with 10 bases between. Germline V CDR1 and CDR2: SGHNT, YENEEA. In nucleotides, the CDR3 is TGTGCCAGCAGCTTAGAAGTGGGGTCATACAATGAGCAGTTCTTC. As protein: CASSLEVGSYNEQFF.

This clonotype came up a few times. This chain uses TRBV27 with TRBJ2-4; a weak D match, TRBD2 (5 bases). This CDR3 spans 16 amino acids. V lost 5 bases to trimming and J lost 3 bases, with 17 bases between them. The germline V gene has CDR1 MNHEY and CDR2 SMNVEV (reference sequence). CDR3 nucleotide sequence: TGTGCCAGCAGTATTGGGCCCGAGGGTGTCAAAAACATTCAGTACTTC. It specifies CASSIGPEGVKNIQYF.

This clonotype appeared many times. The chain has TRBV6-1 and TRBJ1-1; D gene ambiguous. Germline V lookup: CDR1 MNHNS, CDR2 SASEGT. V was clipped by 5 bases and J by 1 base, with 14 bases between them. The CDR3 sequence is 15 residues long. CDR3 nucleotides: TGTGCCAGCAGTCCTTTTGCGGGCACGAACACTGAAGCTTTCTTT. Translation: CASSPFAGTNTEAFF.

The table lists this clonotype with many counts. The chain is built from TRBV11-2 and TRBJ2-7, with D uncertain. V lost 5 bases and J 5 bases, leaving 7 bases between the germline ends. Germline V gene sequence: CDR1 SGHAT, CDR2 FQNNGV. The CDR3 contains 11 residues. This CDR3 reads CASSRVNEQYF. For the CDR3, the DNA is TGTGCCAGCAGCCGCGTCAACGAGCAGTACTTC.

The DNA for the CDR3 is TGTGCCAGCAGTTATAGCGGCCGGGATACTGAGTTCTTC. Protein product: CASSYSGRDTEFF. V and J are TRBV6-2 or TRBV6-3 and TRBJ2-1, with D perhaps matching TRBD2 (6 bases). The CDR3 consists of 13 residues. Per germline, CDR1 MNHEY and CDR2 SVGEGT. V lost 3 bases and J 14 bases, leaving 17 bases between the germline ends.

This clonotype appeared once. The V gene is TRBV10-2, the J gene TRBJ2-2, with 7 bases lining up with TRBD2. Germline values: CDR1 WSHSY, CDR2 SAAADI. The CDR3 consists of 14 residues. The ends lost 6 bases at V and 5 bases at J; junction bases unmatched: 6. In DNA, the CDR3 is TGCGCCAGCAGGGAGCGGGACTTTACCGGGGAGCTGTTTTTT. Amino acid sequence: CASRERDFTGELFF.

The chain is built from TRBV19 and TRBJ1-4, with D possibly TRBD1 on 5 matching bases. The CDR3 sequence is 16 residues long. Trimming removed 3 bases from V and 0 bases from J, with 11 bases in between. Germline CDR1 is LNHDA and CDR2 is SQIVND (reference sequence). The CDR3: CASSIPSTATNEKLFF. The CDR3 region has the DNA TGTGCCAGTAGTATTCCGTCGACAGCAACTAATGAAAAACTGTTTTTT.

For this clonotype: This CDR3 fails to terminate in the conserved phenylalanine or tryptophan, so it likely reflects a read error. This chain connects TRBV15 to TRBJ2-7; no clear D gene. V lost 0 bases, J lost 0 bases, and 9 bases lay in between. There are 15 residues in the CDR3. CDR1 LNHNV and CDR2 YYDKDF come from the germline V gene (reference sequence). The DNA for the CDR3 is TGTGCCACCAGCAGAGATTACGGATTCTCCTACGAGCAGTACCTC. Protein sequence: CATSRDYGFSYEQYL.

V is TRBV12-3 or TRBV12-4 and J is TRBJ1-5; 7 positions agree with TRBD1. V shed 6 bases, J shed 8 bases, and the junction held 13 bases outside the gene matches. The CDR3 spans 15 residues. CDR3 nucleotide sequence: TGTGCCAGCAGCCTCAGACAGGGCTTAGGTGAGCCCCAGCATTTT. As protein: CASSLRQGLGEPQHF.

V and J are TRBV6-2 or TRBV6-3 and TRBJ2-4; D unclear. Trimming took 6 bases from V and 1 from J, leaving 7 bases between them. CDR1 is MNHEY and CDR2 is SVGEGT in the germline V gene. The CDR3 has 13 residues. DNA for the CDR3: TGTGCCAGCAGAGCCCCGGCCAAAAACATTCAGTACTTC. This translates into CASRAPAKNIQYF.

This clonotype was picked up many times. V and J are TRBV28 and TRBJ2-7, with D uncertain. V lost 3 bases to trimming and J lost 2 bases, with 5 bases between them. The length of the CDR3 is 12 residues. Germline V gene lookup returns CDR1 MDHEN and CDR2 SYDVKM. The CDR3 loop is CASSFPPYEQYF. CDR3 DNA sequence: TGTGCCAGCAGTTTCCCCCCCTACGAGCAGTACTTC.

The chain links TRBV20-1 to TRBJ2-7; TRBD2 aligns across 8 bases. The J segment lost 3 bases and the V segment lost 0 bases, leaving 4 bases of the junction unmatched. Germline CDR1 reads DFQATT; CDR2 reads SNEGSKA (reference sequence). The length of the CDR3 is 14 residues. As DNA, the CDR3 is TGCAGTGCTAGAGAGGGTAGCGGGAACTACGAGCAGTACTTC. Translated, it gives CSAREGSGNYEQYF.

This clonotype was counted at least ten times. J is TRBJ2-7 and V is TRBV7-2; TRBD1 aligns across 8 bases. Germline loops: CDR1 SGHTA, CDR2 FQGNSA. The CDR3 has 15 amino acids. Trimming took 4 bases from V and 2 from J; bases not matched to a gene: 7. The CDR3 coding sequence is TGTGCCAGCAGCTACACCGGGACAGGCACCTACGAGCAGTACTTC. As protein: CASSYTGTGTYEQYF.

This clonotype was observed many times. The chain joins TRBV5-1 to TRBJ2-7; perhaps TRBD2 as D (6 bases). The CDR3 consists of 14 residues. V was clipped by 0 bases and J by 5 bases, with 12 bases between them. The germline V gene encodes CDR1 SGHRS and CDR2 YFSETQ. CDR3 protein: CASSLGLVWNEQYF. The CDR3 coding sequence is TGCGCCAGCAGCTTGGGACTAGTATGGAACGAGCAGTACTTC.

This clonotype was seen ten or more times. This chain connects TRBV6-1 to TRBJ1-2; D ambiguous. The V and J ends lost 3 bases and 2 bases respectively, with 4 bases between them. CDR1 MNHNS and CDR2 SASEGT come from the germline V gene. This CDR3 contains 12 residues. DNA for the CDR3: TGTGCCAGCAGTGACAGAAACTATGGCTACACCTTC. Its protein is CASSDRNYGYTF.

This clonotype was observed a handful of times. V is TRBV6-6 and J is TRBJ2-7; 8 nucleotides align to TRBD1. This CDR3 spans 14 amino acids. V trimming: 2 bases; J trimming: 2 bases; junction bases outside the gene matches: 2. CDR1 MNHNY and CDR2 SVGAGI come from the germline V gene (reference sequence). The CDR3 region is CASSYQTGAYEQYF. CDR3 in DNA: TGTGCCAGCAGTTACCAGACAGGGGCCTACGAGCAGTACTTC.

The genes are TRBV6-2 or TRBV6-3 and TRBJ2-7; TRBD2 agrees at 7 bases. Germline V gene data show CDR1 as MNHEY and CDR2 as SVGEGT. The CDR3 runs 17 residues. The junction had 20 bases not matched to a gene; V was cut back by 10 bases and J by 2 bases. The CDR3 DNA reads as TGTGCCACCATTCCCCCATTCGGAGCGGGAATTCCCTACGAGCAGTACTTC. Encoded protein: CATIPPFGAGIPYEQYF.

This clonotype was seen ten or more times. V gene TRBV28 combines with J gene TRBJ2-7; 7 bases agree with TRBD2. The CDR3 runs to 15 residues. Losses at the gene ends were 1 base for V and 7 bases for J; bases not matched to a gene: 10. Germline lookup yields CDR1 MDHEN and CDR2 SYDVKM. This chain's CDR3 is CASSLYTSASREQYF. DNA of the CDR3: TGTGCCAGCAGTTTATATACTAGCGCCTCTAGGGAGCAGTACTTC. Filled out from reference TRBV28 and TRBJ2-7, the complete variable domain reads DVKVTQSSRYLVKRTGEKVFLECVQDMDHENMFWYRQDPGLGLRLIYFSYDVKMKEKGDIPEGYSVSREKKERFSLILESASTNQTSMYLCASSLYTSASREQYFGPGTRLTVT.

Ten or more counts support this clonotype. The chain links TRBV11-1 to TRBJ1-3; D not certain. Germline values: CDR1 SGHAT, CDR2 FQDESV (reference sequence). The CDR3 totals 15 residues. Trimming removed 2 bases from V and 0 bases from J, with 8 bases in between. CDR3 nucleotides: TGTGCCAGCAGCTTAACGGACCTCTCTGGAAACACCATATATTTT. Translating gives CASSLTDLSGNTIYF.